The 15 T cell receptor beta chains given below trace back to one sample, sequenced in a study of cytomegalovirus exposure and HLA in healthy donors. The PCR ran on 60 Vbeta and 13 Jbeta primers. Assay: immunoSEQ multiplex PCR; the TCRdb copy retains only in-frame clones and omits some. This table holds more than 85,000 clones, roughly 15% found once. Sequencing was performed on PBMCs. The origin of the receptors is a female donor in good health and CMV-seronegative.

The table lists this clone with a few counts. The chain couples TRBV28 to TRBJ2-2, with D perhaps TRBD2 (7 bases). Germline assignment: CDR1 MDHEN and CDR2 SYDVKM. The CDR3 is 15 amino acids. Trimming cost V 1 base and J 7 bases, with 13 bases left between them. The CDR3 region has the DNA TGTGCCAGCAGTTTATCGGGGGGCAGCAACGGGGAGCTGTTTTTT. Translation: CASSLSGGSNGELFF.

Only a few counts were recorded for this clone. An end of the junction does not agree with germline; a read error may underlie this. The chain links TRBV7-7 to TRBJ2-7; tentatively, D is TRBD2 (6 bases). The CDR3 runs 13 residues. Germline V lookup: CDR1 SSHAT, CDR2 FNYEAQ (reference sequence). CDR3 DNA sequence: TGTGCTAGCAGCTTAGAGAGGGGAGGCGAGCAGTACTTC. Its protein is CASSLERGGEQYF.

This clone was observed a handful of times. The rearrangement uses TRBV29-1 and TRBJ2-1, with 12 bases aligning to TRBD2. With V trimmed by 1 base and J by 4 bases, 2 bases remained unmatched. The CDR3 consists of 15 residues. CDR1 is SQVTM, CDR2 ANQGSEA, per germline. CDR3 sequence: CSVEVGTSGYNEQFF. For the CDR3, the DNA is TGCAGCGTTGAAGTTGGGACTAGCGGGTACAATGAGCAGTTCTTC.

This clone has just a few counts. This chain uses TRBV7-2 with TRBJ1-1; TRBD1 matches at 7 bases. CDR1 is SGHTA and CDR2 is FQGNSA in the germline V gene. This CDR3 contains 11 residues. Trimming took 5 bases from V and 11 from J; bases not matched to a gene: 5. CDR3: CASSMGQLAFF. DNA for the CDR3: TGTGCCAGCAGCATGGGACAGTTGGCTTTCTTT.

A remark on this clone: The same CDR3 also results from other DNA sequences found in this sample. The rearrangement links TRBV5-1 to TRBJ2-5, with a weak D call TRBD2 (5 bases). This CDR3 is built from 13 residues. From germline, CDR1 is SGHRS and CDR2 YFSETQ. V gave up 2 bases and J gave up 1 base, with 6 bases separating them. The CDR3 spells CASSLGSQETQYF. In DNA form, the CDR3 reads TGCGCCAGCAGCTTAGGGAGCCAAGAGACCCAGTACTTC.

This clone was observed a few times. The chain has TRBV19 and TRBJ1-5; D possibly corresponds to TRBD1 (5 bases). The CDR3 is 15 residues long. Deletions cut 0 bases from V and 5 bases from J, with 11 bases between. Per germline, CDR1 LNHDA and CDR2 SQIVND (reference sequence). In DNA, the CDR3 is TGTGCCAGTAGTATAGAAAGGGGCCGGCATCAGCCCCAGCATTTT. It is translated as CASSIERGRHQPQHF.

This clone occurred a few times. The V gene is TRBV30, the J gene TRBJ2-3; TRBD2 aligns across 7 bases. J was trimmed by 2 bases and V by 1 base; bases with no gene match: 3. Germline assignment: CDR1 GTSNPN and CDR2 SVGIG (reference sequence). The CDR3 sequence is 14 residues long. CDR3 nucleotide sequence: TGTGCCTGGAGTGGCGGGGGTCCCACAGATACGCAGTATTTT. This gives the protein CAWSGGGPTDTQYF.

The rearrangement uses TRBV29-1 and TRBJ2-1, with D possibly TRBD1 on 6 matching bases. In germline, CDR1 is SQVTM, CDR2 ANQGSEA. The CDR3 covers 13 residues. The V end was cut by 6 bases, the J end by 5 bases, with 14 bases between. The CDR3 DNA reads as TGCAGCGTCGTAAGGGACACCAACAATGAGCAGTTCTTC. Translated, it gives CSVVRDTNNEQFF.

This clone has more than one count but fewer than ten. This chain joins TRBV7-2 and TRBJ2-7; 7 bases line up with TRBD2. The CDR3 runs 17 residues. Germline values: CDR1 SGHTA, CDR2 FQGNSA. Trimming removed 5 bases from V and 3 bases from J; junction bases left unmatched: 16. The CDR3 protein is CASSTRGGQRGVYEQYF. The CDR3 nucleotides read TGTGCCAGCAGCACCCGCGGTGGCCAGCGGGGAGTCTACGAGCAGTACTTC.

This clone has just a few counts. The chain recombines TRBV4-2 with TRBJ2-2, with 11 nucleotides matching TRBD2. Germline V CDR1 and CDR2: LGHNA, YNFKEQ. Trimming took 2 bases from V and 5 from J; bases not matched to a gene: 4. CDR3 length: 16 amino acids. CDR3 bases: TGTGCCAGCAGCCAACAGCTAGCGGGGGGTACCGGGGAGCTGTTTTTT. Encoded protein: CASSQQLAGGTGELFF.

The chain is built from TRBV6-1 and TRBJ2-2; no clear D. The CDR3 is 12 residues long. Germline CDR1 and CDR2: MNHNS and SASEGT. Trimming shortened V by 6 bases and J by 6 bases, and 8 bases separated the two germline ends. CDR3 sequence reads: CASSLYPGELFF. DNA of the CDR3: TGTGCCAGCAGCCTATACCCCGGGGAGCTGTTTTTT.

The CDR3 spells CASSPIGDSSYGYTF. DNA of the CDR3: TGTGCCAGCTCACCGATCGGGGACTCGTCCTATGGCTACACCTTC. The chain carries TRBV18 and TRBJ1-2, with TRBD1 as a possible D gene (5 bases). Trimming shortened V by 3 bases and J by 4 bases, and 15 bases separated the two germline ends. The germline V gene encodes CDR1 KGHSH and CDR2 LQKENI. CDR3 size: 15 residues.

The gene calls are TRBV5-4 and TRBJ2-3; possible D gene TRBD1, 5 bases. The V gene lost 4 bases and the J gene lost 2 bases, with 17 bases spanning the gap. The CDR3 length is 16 residues. Germline lookup yields CDR1 SGHNT and CDR2 YYREEE (reference sequence). The CDR3 coding sequence is TGTGCCAGCAGCCCGAGGCCAGGGCCTATCACAGATACGCAGTATTTT. It codes for CASSPRPGPITDTQYF.

The chain is built from TRBV10-3 and TRBJ2-7; 9 bases map to TRBD1. The CDR3 is made up of 18 amino acids. The germline V gene encodes CDR1 ENHRY and CDR2 SYGVKD. V lost 10 bases and J lost 0; bases outside the gene matches: 19. Here the CDR3 reads CATLPRSPGQGLSYEQYF. The CDR3 DNA follows: TGTGCCACCTTGCCCCGATCCCCGGGACAGGGTCTCTCCTACGAGCAGTACTTC.

In its sample, this clone was seen a few times. V and J are TRBV7-9 and TRBJ2-2, with 8 bases lining up with TRBD1. The germline gives CDR1 SEHNR, CDR2 FQNEAQ (reference sequence). The CDR3 length is 15 residues. With V trimmed by 4 bases and J by 1 base, 2 bases remained unmatched. DNA of the CDR3: TGTGCCAGCAGCTCCGGGACAGGGAACACCGGGGAGCTGTTTTTT. Encoded protein: CASSSGTGNTGELFF.